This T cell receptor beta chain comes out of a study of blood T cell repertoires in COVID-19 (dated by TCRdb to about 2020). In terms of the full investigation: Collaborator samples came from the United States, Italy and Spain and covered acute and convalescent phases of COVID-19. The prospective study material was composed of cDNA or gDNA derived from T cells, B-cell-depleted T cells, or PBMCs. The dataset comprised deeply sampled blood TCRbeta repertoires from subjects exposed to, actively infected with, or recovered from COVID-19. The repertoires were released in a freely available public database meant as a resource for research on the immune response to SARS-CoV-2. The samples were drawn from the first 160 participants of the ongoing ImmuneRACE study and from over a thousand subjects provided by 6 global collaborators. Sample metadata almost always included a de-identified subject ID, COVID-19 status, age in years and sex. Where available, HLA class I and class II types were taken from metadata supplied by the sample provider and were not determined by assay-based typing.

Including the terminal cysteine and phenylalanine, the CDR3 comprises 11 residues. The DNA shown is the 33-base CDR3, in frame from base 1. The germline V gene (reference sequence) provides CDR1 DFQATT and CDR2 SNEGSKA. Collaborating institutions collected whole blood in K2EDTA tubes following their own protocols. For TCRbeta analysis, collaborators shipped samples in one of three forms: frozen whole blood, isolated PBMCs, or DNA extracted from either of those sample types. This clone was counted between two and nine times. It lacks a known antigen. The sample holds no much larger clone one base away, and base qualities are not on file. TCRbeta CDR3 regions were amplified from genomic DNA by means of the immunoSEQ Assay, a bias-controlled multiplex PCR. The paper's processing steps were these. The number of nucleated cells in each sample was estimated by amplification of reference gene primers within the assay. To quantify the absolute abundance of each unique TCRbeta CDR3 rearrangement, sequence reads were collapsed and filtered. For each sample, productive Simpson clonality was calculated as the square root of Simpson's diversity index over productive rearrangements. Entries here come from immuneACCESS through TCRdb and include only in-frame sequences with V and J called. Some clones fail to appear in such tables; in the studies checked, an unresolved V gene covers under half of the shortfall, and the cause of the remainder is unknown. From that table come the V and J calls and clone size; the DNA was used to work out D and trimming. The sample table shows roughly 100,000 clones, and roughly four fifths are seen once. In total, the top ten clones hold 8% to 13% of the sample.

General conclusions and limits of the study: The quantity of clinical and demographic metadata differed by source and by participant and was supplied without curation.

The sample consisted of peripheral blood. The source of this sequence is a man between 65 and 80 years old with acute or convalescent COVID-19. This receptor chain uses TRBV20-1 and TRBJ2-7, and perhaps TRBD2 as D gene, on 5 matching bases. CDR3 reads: CSLARSYEQYF. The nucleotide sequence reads TGCAGCTTAGCGCGCTCCTACGAGCAGTACTTC.